The 32 T cell receptor beta chains given below trace back to one sample, sequenced in a study of Ad26.COV2.S vaccination and SARS-CoV-2 variants. The method was immunoSEQ multiplex PCR; TCRdb's version includes in-frame clones alone and lacks a portion of them. Here the sample spans about 400,000 clones, 75% to 90% being singletons. Indicated treatment: about 20 received Ad26.COV2.S at low or high dose, single or two shots; roughly 5 received placebo; per-sample allocation not given. The investigators took samples on day 63 after the first vaccine or placebo injection. The sequences come from peripheral blood, collected in a trial of Ad26.COV2.S vaccine versus placebo. All receptors come from a person aged 18-65 years who received the Ad26.COV2.S COVID-19 vaccine or a placebo.

The gene calls are TRBV2 and TRBJ1-6; no reliable D call. Trimming removed 6 bases at V and 7 bases at J, with 16 bases between. The CDR3 totals 15 residues. Germline V gene lookup returns CDR1 SNHLY and CDR2 FYNNEI. Here the CDR3 reads CASSIGPLPNSPLHF. CDR3 sequence (DNA): TGTGCCAGCAGCATCGGGCCTCTCCCCAATTCACCCCTCCACTTT.

J is TRBJ2-2 and V is TRBV18; the D gene is possibly TRBD1 (6 bases). The length of the CDR3 is 15 residues. The ends were cut back, 3 bases at V and 1 base at J, with 9 bases in the middle. Looked up from germline, CDR1 is KGHSH and CDR2 is LQKENI. The CDR3 spells CASSPGAMNTGELFF. CDR3 coding DNA: TGTGCCAGCTCACCGGGGGCGATGAACACCGGGGAGCTGTTTTTT.

This clone has only one observation. The chain combines TRBV6-5 with TRBJ1-1; 7 bases line up with TRBD1. This CDR3 region has 14 residues. Germline CDR1 is MNHEY and CDR2 is SVGAGI. The V gene end was trimmed by 5 bases and the J gene end by 2 bases; junction bases not matched to a gene: 5. Written as DNA, the CDR3 is TGTGCCAGCAGTAAGGACAGGCCAAACACTGAAGCTTTCTTT. The encoded protein is CASSKDRPNTEAFF.

The rearrangement joins TRBV18 to TRBJ2-1; TRBD2 matches at 7 bases. Losses at the gene ends were 2 bases for V and 8 bases for J; bases not matched to a gene: 3. CDR3 length: 13 amino acids. Per germline, CDR1 KGHSH and CDR2 LQKENI. The CDR3 is CASSPGGRDEQFF. The CDR3 coding sequence is TGTGCCAGCTCACCAGGGGGGAGGGATGAGCAGTTCTTC. Based on the CDR3 plus reference TRBV18 and TRBJ2-1, the full variable domain is NAGVMQNPRHLVRRRGQEARLRCSPMKGHSHVYWYRQLPEEGLKFMVYLQKENIIDESGMPKERFSAEFPKEGPSILRIQQVVRGDSAAYFCASSPGGRDEQFFGPGTRLTVL.

The chain uses TRBV6-5 and TRBJ1-1; D unclear. The V and J ends lost 10 bases and 1 base respectively, with 13 bases between them. The germline gives CDR1 MNHEY, CDR2 SVGAGI. This CDR3 has 13 amino acids. CDR3 nucleotide sequence: TGTGCCACCGACTCCGGGTCGAACACTGAAGCTTTCTTT. Translated, it gives CATDSGSNTEAFF.

The CDR3 DNA is TGTGCCAGCAGCTTAGAAGTGGGGCCGGTCCAGCCCCAGCATTTT. It is translated as CASSLEVGPVQPQHF. The chain employs TRBV7-6 and TRBJ1-5, with a weak D call TRBD1 (5 bases). This CDR3 comprises 15 residues. The germline CDR1 and CDR2 sequences are SGHVS and FNYEAQ. V was cut by 1 base and J by 7 bases, with 14 bases left in between.

This CDR3 is CASSLSASGVYNEQFF. The CDR3 nucleotides are TGCGCCAGCAGCTTATCGGCTAGCGGGGTTTACAATGAGCAGTTCTTC. V and J are TRBV5-1 and TRBJ2-1, with 9 positions matching TRBD2. Germline V lookup: CDR1 SGHRS, CDR2 YFSETQ. V lost 2 bases to trimming and J lost 4 bases; unmatched junction nucleotides: 7. This CDR3 has 16 residues.

The chain has TRBV4-1 and TRBJ1-1, with a tentative D call TRBD1 (6 bases). CDR3 length: 15 amino acids. V was clipped by 6 bases and J by 0 bases, with 14 bases between them. Germline V gene lookup returns CDR1 MGHRA and CDR2 YSYEKL. The CDR3 bases are TGCGCCAGCAGGGTCCTGGGGGGCTTGAACACTGAAGCTTTCTTT. This codes for CASRVLGGLNTEAFF.

This sequence joins TRBV19 and TRBJ1-2; 7 bases align to TRBD1. This CDR3 spans 17 amino acids. CDR1 LNHDA and CDR2 SQIVND come from the germline V gene (reference sequence). The J segment lost 4 bases and the V segment lost 2 bases, leaving 13 bases of the junction unmatched. In DNA form, the CDR3 reads TGTGCCAGTAGTATATACCTGGGGGACAGAAGGGTCTATGGCTACACCTTC. It translates to CASSIYLGDRRVYGYTF.

The chain uses TRBV12-3 or TRBV12-4 and TRBJ1-4; no definite D call. V shed 8 bases and J shed 7 bases, with 5 bases lying between them. CDR3 size: 10 residues. In nucleotides, the CDR3 is TGTGCCAGCGCTGCTGAAAAACTGTTTTTT. Translated, it gives CASAAEKLFF.

This clone showed up just once. The genes are TRBV7-6 and TRBJ1-1, with TRBD1 as a possible D gene (5 bases). The ends were cut back, 5 bases at V and 4 bases at J, with 14 bases in the middle. The CDR3 sequence is 14 residues long. Looked up from germline, CDR1 is SGHVS and CDR2 is FNYEAQ. The CDR3 region has the DNA TGTGCCAGCAGCCCCACTTCGGGGGGCACTGAAGCTTTCTTT. Residues: CASSPTSGGTEAFF.

The gene calls are TRBV19 and TRBJ2-7, with TRBD1 as a possible D gene (6 bases). Germline V gene sequence: CDR1 LNHDA, CDR2 SQIVND (reference sequence). The length of the CDR3 is 16 residues. Trimming pared 5 bases from V and 0 bases from J, leaving 17 bases between. The CDR3 coding sequence is TGTGCCAGTAGTCCCCAGGGACACGGAGTCTCCTACGAGCAGTACTTC. Protein: CASSPQGHGVSYEQYF.

This clone has just a few counts. The chain joins TRBV6-2 or TRBV6-3 to TRBJ1-2; 11 bases agree with TRBD1. The V gene end was trimmed by 6 bases and the J gene end by 9 bases; junction bases not matched to a gene: 6. Germline V lookup: CDR1 MNHEY, CDR2 SVGEGT. The CDR3 covers 13 residues. CDR3 sequence reads: CASRPRTGGSYTF. The CDR3 coding sequence is TGTGCCAGCAGGCCTCGGACAGGGGGCAGCTACACCTTC.

This clone was seen a single time. The rearrangement uses TRBV13 and TRBJ2-4, with D tentatively TRBD1 or TRBD2 (6 bases each). There are 14 residues in the CDR3. From germline, CDR1 is PRHDT and CDR2 FYEKMQ (reference sequence). V lost 8 bases and J lost 4, with 15 bases in between. The CDR3 coding sequence is TGTGCCAGCTGGAGGCAGGGGACTAAAAACATTCAGTACTTC. Translating gives CASWRQGTKNIQYF.

Only one count was recorded for this clone. This chain links TRBV12-3 or TRBV12-4 with TRBJ1-2, with D possibly TRBD1 on 5 matching bases. Deletions cut 8 bases from V and 8 bases from J, with 18 bases between. The CDR3 extends over 13 amino acids. The CDR3 sequence: CASQRAGEVGYTF. Written as DNA, the CDR3 is TGTGCCAGCCAAAGGGCGGGGGAAGTCGGCTACACCTTC.

The rearrangement joins TRBV30 to TRBJ1-3; D is undetermined. Trimming removed 0 bases at V and 2 bases at J, with 5 bases between. The CDR3 loop spans 13 amino acids. Germline V CDR1 and CDR2: GTSNPN, SVGIG (reference sequence). The CDR3 region is CAWSVSAGNTIYF. CDR3 nucleotide sequence: TGTGCCTGGAGTGTGTCTGCTGGAAACACCATATATTTT.

The rearrangement joins TRBV18 to TRBJ2-3, with TRBD1 identical over 8 bases. This CDR3 contains 16 residues. The V and J ends lost 4 bases and 5 bases, in that order; junction bases with no gene match: 11. From germline, CDR1 is KGHSH and CDR2 LQKENI. Here the CDR3 DNA reads TGTGCCAGCTCACAACTGACTGGACAGGGAGTAGATACGCAGTATTTT. Translation: CASSQLTGQGVDTQYF.

V is TRBV19 and J is TRBJ1-1; no reliable D call. The V gene lost 6 bases and the J gene lost 0 bases, with 8 bases spanning the gap. This CDR3 has 13 amino acids. Germline V gives CDR1 LNHDA, CDR2 SQIVND (reference sequence). CDR3 coding DNA: TGTGCCAGTAGCGGAGTCATGAACACTGAAGCTTTCTTT. Its translation: CASSGVMNTEAFF. Complete variable domain (other parts from reference TRBV19 and TRBJ1-1): DGGITQSPKYLFRKEGQNVTLSCEQNLNHDAMYWYRQDPGQGLRLIYYSQIVNDFQKGDIAEGYSVSREKKESFPLTVTSAQKNPTAFYLCASSGVMNTEAFFGQGTRLTVV.

Only a few counts were recorded for this clone. The J gene is TRBJ2-4, the V gene TRBV18; 8 bases are shared with TRBD1. Germline loops: CDR1 KGHSH, CDR2 LQKENI. The CDR3 runs to 14 residues. The ends lost 5 bases at V and 7 bases at J; junction bases unmatched: 7. The CDR3 reads CASSGDRGGNIQYF. In DNA form, the CDR3 reads TGTGCCAGCTCAGGCGACAGGGGAGGTAACATTCAGTACTTC.

Of note for this clone: Other DNA sequences in the sample encode the same CDR3. The chain employs TRBV2 and TRBJ1-2, with D tentatively TRBD1 (5 bases). The CDR3 has 14 amino acids. V was pared by 3 bases and J by 2 bases, with 10 bases between. The V gene's germline CDR1 is SNHLY and CDR2 FYNNEI. The CDR3 sequence: CASSDTGLNYGYTF. In DNA form, the CDR3 reads TGTGCCAGCAGTGACACGGGGCTAAACTATGGCTACACCTTC.

The CDR3 here is CASSLGRGANTGELFF. DNA of the CDR3: TGTGCCAGCAGCTTGGGGCGGGGGGCCAACACCGGGGAGCTGTTTTTT. V usage is TRBV5-4 and J usage is TRBJ2-2; the match to TRBD2 covers 8 bases. The junction had 3 bases not matched to a gene; V was cut back by 0 bases and J by 2 bases. This CDR3 has 16 residues. Germline V gene lookup returns CDR1 SGHNT and CDR2 YYREEE (reference sequence).

The gene calls are TRBV6-2 or TRBV6-3 and TRBJ1-5; a weak D match, TRBD1 (6 bases). Germline V lookup: CDR1 MNHEY, CDR2 SVGEGT. V lost 2 bases, J lost 5 bases, and 7 bases lay in between. The CDR3 spans 13 residues. CDR3 sequence reads: CASSYQGHQPQHF. In nucleotides, the CDR3 is TGTGCCAGCAGTTACCAGGGGCATCAGCCCCAGCATTTT.

The chain has TRBV7-9 and TRBJ2-1; D may be TRBD2 (7 bases). V lost 5 bases, J lost 7 bases, and 21 bases lay in between. Germline V CDR1 and CDR2: SEHNR, FQNEAQ (reference sequence). This CDR3 has 16 residues. CDR3 in DNA: TGTGCCAGCAGCGTTCAGGCGGGGGCAATGAAAAATGAGCAGTTCTTC. The encoded protein is CASSVQAGAMKNEQFF.

The chain employs TRBV12-3 or TRBV12-4 and TRBJ1-1; tentatively, D is TRBD1 (6 bases). The CDR3 contains 11 residues. V dropped 9 bases and J dropped 5 bases, with 10 bases sitting between them. CDR3 coding DNA: TGTGCCAGTAGGGGGTGGACTGAAGCTTTCTTT. This translates into CASRGWTEAFF.

V gene TRBV2 combines with J gene TRBJ1-1; no firm D call. Between the trimmed V and J ends, which lost 7 bases and 0 bases, there was a span of 21 bases. Per germline, CDR1 SNHLY and CDR2 FYNNEI. The CDR3 is 17 amino acids. The CDR3 region has the DNA TGTGCCAGCACACGGATCATCTATTTCGGAATGAACACTGAAGCTTTCTTT. Translating gives CASTRIIYFGMNTEAFF.

The chain recombines TRBV13 with TRBJ2-3; D is ambiguous. V was shortened by 5 bases and J by 0 bases, with 9 bases between the two germline ends. The CDR3 covers 14 residues. From germline, CDR1 is PRHDT and CDR2 FYEKMQ (reference sequence). CDR3 amino acids: CASSRPSSTDTQYF. Here the CDR3 DNA reads TGTGCCAGCAGCCGACCGTCTAGCACAGATACGCAGTATTTT.

V and J are TRBV7-2 and TRBJ2-3; 12 positions agree with TRBD2. Germline V gives CDR1 SGHTA, CDR2 FQGNSA. V was pared by 4 bases and J by 4 bases, with 6 bases of the junction left unmatched. The length of the CDR3 is 16 residues. The CDR3 DNA is TGTGCCAGCAGCTCGCTAGCGGGGGGGTGGCCAGATACGCAGTATTTT. Protein sequence: CASSSLAGGWPDTQYF.

A note on this clone: Other DNA sequences in the sample encode the same CDR3. DNA of the CDR3: TGTGCCAGCAGTTTACGGGAGACCCAGTACTTC. Protein: CASSLRETQYF. The chain recombines TRBV12-3 or TRBV12-4 with TRBJ2-5; D is ambiguous. The V end was cut by 2 bases, the J end by 5 bases, with 3 bases between. CDR3 length: 11 amino acids.

This sequence joins TRBV9 and TRBJ1-1, with D possibly TRBD1 on 6 matching bases. With 3 bases removed from V and 5 bases from J, the gap between germline ends came to 14 bases. The CDR3 sequence is 14 residues long. Germline V gene lookup returns CDR1 SGDLS and CDR2 YYNGEE. CDR3 coding DNA: TGTGCCAGCAGCGCCCAACAGGGCGGAACTGAAGCTTTCTTT. Amino acid sequence: CASSAQQGGTEAFF.

The chain carries TRBV6-5 and TRBJ2-3; 13 bases map to TRBD2. CDR3 length: 14 amino acids. CDR1 and CDR2 from the germline V gene are MNHEY and SVGAGI. V was pared by 6 bases and J by 6 bases, with 3 bases of the junction left unmatched. CDR3 sequence (DNA): TGTGCCAGCAGGACTAGCGGGGGGTGGGATACGCAGTATTTT. It codes for CASRTSGGWDTQYF.

This clone was counted only a few times. The chain joins TRBV7-2 to TRBJ1-1; TRBD1 aligns across 10 bases. V was clipped by 5 bases and J by 3 bases; unmatched bases: 3. This CDR3 region has 14 residues. The germline CDR1 and CDR2 sequences are SGHTA and FQGNSA. The CDR3 reads CASSLDRGHTEAFF. The CDR3 nucleotides read TGTGCCAGCAGCCTCGACAGGGGGCACACTGAAGCTTTCTTT.

Only one count was recorded for this clone. This chain connects TRBV6-2 or TRBV6-3 to TRBJ1-5, with 7 bases lining up with TRBD1. CDR1 and CDR2 (germline): MNHEY, SVGEGT. The V and J ends lost 0 bases and 5 bases, in that order; junction bases with no gene match: 4. The CDR3 totals 15 residues. The CDR3 protein is CASSYSDRDHQPQHF. The CDR3 DNA reads as TGTGCCAGCAGTTACTCAGACAGGGACCATCAGCCCCAGCATTTT.